This T cell receptor beta chain came from a study of post-analysis software for immune sequencing data. Study summary: Relapsing-remitting, secondary progressive and progressive-relapsing forms made up the multiple sclerosis disease courses.

Each TCR beta cDNA library carried unique molecular identifiers. T cells numbering roughly 1 to 10 million gave rise to some 520,000 cDNA molecules. TCRdb ran MiXCR on the PCR reads and lists one entry per CDR3 protein. Of more than 350,000 distinct CDR3 sequences in the sample, roughly 38% were seen once. General observations from the study: TRBV5-6, TRBV5-1 and TRBV20-1 belonged to a set of roughly 5 TRBV segments that were more frequent in patients than controls. The normalized Chao1 diversity of multiple sclerosis patients was significantly lower than that of controls. Clustering by F measure revealed strong co-clustering among samples prepared together in one batch.

With regard to this clonotype: Its antigen is unknown.

V was clipped by 4 bases and J by 6 bases, with 10 bases between them. Germline loops: CDR1 SQVTM, CDR2 ANQGSEA. The CDR3 contains 11 residues. This TCR derives from a girl aged 2 to 9 with multiple sclerosis. This rearrangement joins TRBV29-1 to TRBJ2-7, with TRBD2 as a possible D gene (6 bases). The sequenced sample consisted of blood. The CDR3, as DNA: TGCAGCGTTGCCGGAGCGGGCGAGCAGTACTTC. This codes for CSVAGAGEQYF.